This T cell receptor beta chain came from a study of T-cell memory formation after mild COVID-19. From the 5' RACE reads, TCRdb called clonotypes with MiXCR, one entry per CDR3 protein. The repertoire includes about 470,000 distinct CDR3 sequences, about 20% of them detected once, and about 12% sits in the top ten. This CDR3 is built from 16 residues. Per the germline V gene, CDR1 is DFQATT and CDR2 is SNEGSKA (reference sequence). The V and J ends lost 3 bases and 0 bases respectively, with 14 bases between them. In its sample, this clonotype was seen a few times. This sequence originates from an adult woman who had mild COVID-19 (a few samples of this study predate the infection). Cell type and time point are not known. The sample was PBMCs or a T cell subset sorted from them (not recorded which). The rearrangement links TRBV20-1 to TRBJ1-4; D unresolved. The CDR3 DNA reads TGCAGTGCTAGTTTCGGCCCCCCAGCAACTAATGAAAAACTGTTTTTT. Its protein is CSASFGPPATNEKLFF.